One and the same sample provided the 23 T cell receptor beta chains below, sequenced in a study of CD8+ T cells in alopecia areata. RNA extraction and reverse transcription yielded cDNA as sequencing template. Repertoires were generated with immunoSEQ multiplex PCR, while TCRdb's copy carries only in-frame clones and drops some. The table shows about 100,000 clones, with roughly 64% occurring only once. The sample consisted of CD8+ T cells sorted from blood. The receptors were sampled from a human donor in good health.

Only a few counts were recorded for this clone. The chain joins TRBV5-6 to TRBJ2-7; unclear D gene. In germline, CDR1 is SGHDT, CDR2 YYEEEE. This CDR3 region has 13 residues. The V gene lost 4 bases and the J gene lost 5 bases, with 13 bases spanning the gap. The CDR3 sequence: CASSVSGWDEQYF. CDR3 DNA sequence: TGTGCCAGCAGCGTCTCCGGGTGGGACGAGCAGTACTTC.

This clone has more than one count but fewer than ten. This chain uses TRBV19 with TRBJ2-3, with unresolved D. This CDR3 is built from 15 residues. CDR1 and CDR2 from the germline V gene are LNHDA and SQIVND (reference sequence). Trimming left V 3 bases short and J 0 bases short, with 10 bases between. For the CDR3, the DNA is TGTGCCAGTAGTATCATGGTCACTAGCACAGATACGCAGTATTTT. Its protein is CASSIMVTSTDTQYF.

This sequence joins TRBV13 and TRBJ2-1; D ambiguous. The V and J ends lost 2 bases and 5 bases respectively, with 4 bases between them. The CDR3 is 12 amino acids. The germline CDR1 and CDR2 sequences are PRHDT and FYEKMQ (reference sequence). This chain's CDR3 is CASSLPNNEQFF. For the CDR3, the DNA is TGTGCCAGCAGCTTACCCAACAATGAGCAGTTCTTC.

This clone came up once. The chain links TRBV7-9 to TRBJ2-3, with D possibly matching TRBD1 (6 bases). The CDR3 extends over 15 amino acids. Trimming took off 5 bases at V and 3 bases at J, with 15 bases between the two ends. CDR1 is SEHNR and CDR2 is FQNEAQ in the germline V gene (reference sequence). CDR3 in amino acids: CASSQDRIVTDTQYF. The CDR3 DNA reads TGTGCCAGCAGCCAAGACAGGATCGTGACAGATACGCAGTATTTT. The whole variable domain, remainder taken from reference TRBV7-9 and TRBJ2-3, is DTGVSQNPRHKITKRGQNVTFRCDPISEHNRLYWYRQTLGQGPEFLTYFQNEAQLEKSRLLSDRFSAERPKGSFSTLEIQRTEQGDSAMYLCASSQDRIVTDTQYFGPGTRLTVL.

This chain joins TRBV6-1 and TRBJ1-6; tentative D call: TRBD1 (5 bases). The V end was cut by 1 base, the J end by 7 bases, with 14 bases between. The germline V gene encodes CDR1 MNHNS and CDR2 SASEGT. This CDR3 spans 16 amino acids. This CDR3 reads CASSEDSGRGNSPLHF. The DNA of the CDR3 is TGTGCCAGCAGTGAAGATTCAGGGAGAGGCAATTCACCCCTCCACTTT.

The V gene is TRBV2, the J gene TRBJ2-3; TRBD1 agrees at 8 bases. Germline V gene data show CDR1 as SNHLY and CDR2 as FYNNEI. J gave up 0 bases and V 6 bases, and 2 bases lay outside the gene matches. The CDR3 length is 14 residues. CDR3 region: CASSQGASTDTQYF. Written as DNA, the CDR3 is TGTGCCAGCAGCCAGGGGGCTAGCACAGATACGCAGTATTTT.

The chain recombines TRBV29-1 with TRBJ1-5; D is perhaps TRBD1 (6 bases). CDR1 and CDR2 (germline): SQVTM, ANQGSEA. Trimming stripped 6 bases from V and 1 base from J, with 16 bases between. This CDR3 has 15 residues. The CDR3 DNA sequence: TGCAGCGTGAGCGGGGAGGGACAAAGCAATCAGCCCCAGCATTTT. The encoded protein is CSVSGEGQSNQPQHF. The full variable domain, completed using reference TRBV29-1 and TRBJ1-5, is SAVISQKPSRDICQRGTSLTIQCQVDSQVTMMFWYRQQPGQSLTLIATANQGSEATYESGFVIDKFPISRPNLTFSTLTVSNMSPEDSSIYLCSVSGEGQSNQPQHFGDGTRLSIL.

The chain joins TRBV27 to TRBJ2-5, with TRBD1 matching over 7 bases. V was pared by 4 bases and J by 5 bases, with 10 bases of the junction left unmatched. This CDR3 spans 15 amino acids. From germline, CDR1 is MNHEY and CDR2 SMNVEV (reference sequence). Here the CDR3 DNA reads TGTGCCAGCAGTTCCACTCAGGGGGTTCATGAGACCCAGTACTTC. Protein sequence: CASSSTQGVHETQYF.

This sequence joins TRBV4-2 and TRBJ2-6; D unclear. This CDR3 spans 16 amino acids. Trimming left V 6 bases short and J 0 bases short, with 12 bases between. Germline values: CDR1 LGHNA, CDR2 YNFKEQ. The CDR3 DNA sequence: TGTGCCAGCAGTAACGAGGACCGCTCTGGGGCCAACGTCCTGACTTTC. This gives the protein CASSNEDRSGANVLTF.

The V gene is TRBV9, the J gene TRBJ2-7; the D gene is possibly TRBD2 (5 bases). Germline CDR1 reads SGDLS; CDR2 reads YYNGEE. The CDR3 length is 14 residues. Trimming cost V 1 base and J 0 bases, with 8 bases left between them. CDR3: CASSVRGASYEQYF. DNA of the CDR3: TGTGCCAGCAGCGTACGGGGAGCCTCCTACGAGCAGTACTTC.

Points on this clone: The sample carries other DNA sequences with the same CDR3. V and J are TRBV7-9 and TRBJ2-5; D gene uncertain. V gave up 5 bases and J gave up 4 bases, with 5 bases separating them. Germline V gene data show CDR1 as SEHNR and CDR2 as FQNEAQ (reference sequence). This CDR3 contains 11 residues. The CDR3 DNA reads TGTGCCAGCAGCCCAGGAGAGACCCAGTACTTC. Its protein product is CASSPGETQYF.

This sequence joins TRBV5-6 and TRBJ2-6; D gene uncertain. V gave up 2 bases and J gave up 4 bases, with 10 bases separating them. CDR3 length: 15 amino acids. Per germline, CDR1 SGHDT and CDR2 YYEEEE. The CDR3 DNA reads TGTGCCAGCAGCTTCGGGTCCTCGGGGGCCAACGTCCTGACTTTC. This encodes CASSFGSSGANVLTF.

The sample holds a few counts of this clone. J is TRBJ2-5 and V is TRBV6-5, with D perhaps TRBD2 (6 bases). V was shortened by 8 bases and J by 3 bases, with 19 bases between the two germline ends. Germline V gene data show CDR1 as MNHEY and CDR2 as SVGAGI. The CDR3 is 15 amino acids. CDR3 coding DNA: TGTGCCAGCTATCCCCGGAGGGGCGGTGAAGAGACCCAGTACTTC. It translates to CASYPRRGGEETQYF.

This chain connects TRBV21-1 to TRBJ1-5; the table's D call, TRBD1, has no DNA check behind it. TRBV21-1 corresponds to a pseudogene. The CDR3 loop spans 16 amino acids. The CDR3 DNA is TGTGCCAGCAGCAAAGAAGGTCCAGGGGCGCAGCAGCCCCAGCATTTT. Protein product: CASSKEGPGAQQPQHF.

This clone was counted between two and nine times. The chain recombines TRBV4-1 with TRBJ2-5, with a weak D call TRBD1 (6 bases). From germline, CDR1 is MGHRA and CDR2 YSYEKL. The CDR3 contains 14 residues. The V and J ends lost 3 bases and 3 bases respectively, with 11 bases between them. The DNA for the CDR3 is TGCGCCAGCAGCCACTCGAACAGGGAAGAGACCCAGTACTTC. Translation gives CASSHSNREETQYF.

V gene TRBV4-3 combines with J gene TRBJ2-7; 9 nucleotides align to TRBD1. Per the germline V gene, CDR1 is LGHNA and CDR2 is YSLEER. Trimming at V came to 0 bases and at J to 4 bases, leaving 4 bases not matched to a gene. The length of the CDR3 is 15 residues. CDR3 coding DNA: TGCGCCAGCAGCCAAGATCCAGGGACAGGGTACGAGCAGTACTTC. As protein: CASSQDPGTGYEQYF.

There are many counts of this clone. This same CDR3 is encoded by further DNA sequences in the sample. The rearrangement joins TRBV4-3 to TRBJ2-6; D not certain. Germline CDR1 LGHNA, CDR2 YSLEER. There are 16 residues in the CDR3. Deletions cut 0 bases from V and 0 bases from J, with 6 bases between. The CDR3 nucleotides read TGCGCCAGCAGCCAAGATTTGGGCTCTGGGGCCAACGTCCTGACTTTC. Translating gives CASSQDLGSGANVLTF.

The chain carries TRBV6-1 and TRBJ2-6, with D uncertain. Germline CDR1 reads MNHNS; CDR2 reads SASEGT. V shed 1 base and J shed 0 bases, with 4 bases lying between them. The CDR3 is 15 amino acids. The CDR3 region is CASSEVSSGANVLTF. The CDR3 bases are TGTGCCAGCAGTGAAGTGTCCTCTGGGGCCAACGTCCTGACTTTC.

This chain links TRBV7-8 with TRBJ2-2, with D perhaps TRBD2 (6 bases). The CDR3 contains 15 residues. From germline, CDR1 is SGHVS and CDR2 FQNEAQ. Trimming took 5 bases from V and 1 from J, leaving 11 bases between them. The CDR3 bases are TGTGCCAGCAGCGAGATCGGGGGGAACACCGGGGAGCTGTTTTTT. Amino acid sequence: CASSEIGGNTGELFF.

The chain links TRBV18 to TRBJ2-1; no clear D. This CDR3 contains 14 residues. The germline gives CDR1 KGHSH, CDR2 LQKENI. V was cut by 3 bases and J by 6 bases, with 12 bases left in between. CDR3 amino acids: CASSPSITFNEQFF. The CDR3 nucleotides read TGTGCCAGCTCACCCTCGATAACGTTCAATGAGCAGTTCTTC.

V and J are TRBV29-1 and TRBJ2-5, with 7 bases lining up with TRBD2. CDR1 and CDR2 from the germline V gene are SQVTM and ANQGSEA. The ends lost 7 bases at V and 0 bases at J; junction bases unmatched: 5. The CDR3 spans 13 residues. DNA of the CDR3: TGCAGCGCAGGGAGGGACCACCAAGAGACCCAGTACTTC. Translated: CSAGRDHQETQYF.

This clone was seen just once. The rearrangement links TRBV7-9 to TRBJ2-7; 9 nucleotides align to TRBD1. The CDR3 consists of 14 residues. Trimming took 4 bases from V and 5 from J; bases not matched to a gene: 6. Per the germline V gene, CDR1 is SEHNR and CDR2 is FQNEAQ (reference sequence). CDR3: CASSWDRATHEQYF. The CDR3 bases are TGTGCCAGCAGCTGGGACAGGGCTACCCACGAGCAGTACTTC.

This sequence joins TRBV5-4 and TRBJ1-2; no reliable D call. Germline V gene data show CDR1 as SGHNT and CDR2 as YYREEE (reference sequence). The V end lost 0 bases, the J end lost 5 bases, and 8 bases lay between the germline ends. The CDR3 totals 13 residues. The CDR3 loop is CASSLDEKYGYTF. CDR3 DNA sequence: TGTGCCAGCAGCTTGGATGAGAAGTATGGCTACACCTTC.